This T cell receptor (beta chain) was captured by sequencing in a study of T cell clonality in common variable immunodeficiency. General study points: Reportedly, TCR beta sequences from common variable immunodeficiency showed fewer deletions and N-nucleotide insertions.

CDR3 size: 12 residues. With 6 bases removed from V and 0 bases from J, the gap between germline ends came to 5 bases. CDR1 and CDR2 from the germline V gene are SEHNR and FQNEAQ (reference sequence). The repertoire was sequenced with immunoSEQ multiplex PCR; TCRdb's copy has only in-frame clones and lacks some. The specimen has about 16,000 clones, none found just once. Patients and controls were mostly of Caucasian heritage. No CVID subject was ill or on immunomodulatory drugs when sampled. This clone was seen a few times. As yet, its antigen is unknown. The read ends 3 residues early relative to the CDR3; the germline J gene fills the gap.

The sample comprised peripheral blood mononuclear cells. The chain couples TRBV7-9 to TRBJ1-1; no reliable D call. The sequence derives from a human donor with common variable immunodeficiency. The CDR3 loop is CASSSMNTEAFF. Incomplete CDR3 DNA: TGTGCCAGCAGTTCCATGAACACTGAA. The full variable domain, completed using reference TRBV7-9 and TRBJ1-1, is DTGVSQNPRHKITKRGQNVTFRCDPISEHNRLYWYRQTLGQGPEFLTYFQNEAQLEKSRLLSDRFSAERPKGSFSTLEIQRTEQGDSAMYLCASSSMNTEAFFGQGTRLTVV.